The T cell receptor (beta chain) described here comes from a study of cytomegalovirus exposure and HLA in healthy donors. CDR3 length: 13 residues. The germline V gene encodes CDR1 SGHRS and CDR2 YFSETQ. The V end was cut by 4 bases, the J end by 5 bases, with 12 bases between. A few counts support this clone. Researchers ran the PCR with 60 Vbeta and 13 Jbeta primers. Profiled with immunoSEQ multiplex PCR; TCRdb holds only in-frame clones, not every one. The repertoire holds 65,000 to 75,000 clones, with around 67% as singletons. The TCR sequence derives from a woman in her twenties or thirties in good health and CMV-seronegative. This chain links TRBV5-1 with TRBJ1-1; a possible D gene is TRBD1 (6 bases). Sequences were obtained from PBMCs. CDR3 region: CASSDYRVTEAFF. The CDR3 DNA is TGCGCCAGCAGCGATTACAGGGTTACTGAAGCTTTCTTT.